This T cell receptor beta chain was recovered during a study of CD8+ T cells in alopecia areata. Study-wide results and limits: Scalp repertoires also include resident alphabeta T cells from normal skin. Researchers report lesional scalp, most notably alopecia totalis/universalis, outstripped normal scalp in clonality.

V lost 5 bases to trimming and J lost 7 bases; unmatched junction nucleotides: 4. Germline values: CDR1 SGHNT, CDR2 YYREEE (reference sequence). The CDR3 loop spans 14 amino acids. It was from alopecia areata patients that lesional scalp punch biopsies and peripheral blood were collected. Concerning this clone itself: Its specificity is unknown.

cDNA prepared by RNA extraction and subsequent reverse transcription served as the template for sequencing. Data came from immunoSEQ multiplex PCR; TCRdb stores just in-frame clones and leaves some out. The repertoire holds roughly 200,000 clones, roughly 60% seen once, with over 1.5% in the top ten. The chain couples TRBV5-4 to TRBJ2-1; 12 nucleotides align to TRBD2. The TCR comes from a human donor with alopecia areata. Sample: CD4+ T cells sorted from blood, taken at week 0. The CDR3 spells CASSRLAGANEQFF. As DNA, the CDR3 is TGTGCCAGCAGTCGACTAGCGGGGGCGAATGAGCAGTTCTTC.